This TCR beta chain was sequenced during a study of tumor-infiltrating lymphocytes in primary liver carcinoma. The investigators made TCR beta cDNA from approximately 510 ng total RNA, using a constant-region primer. The TCR beta library was amplified through three nested multiplex PCR rounds in a modified ARM-PCR procedure. The first two PCR rounds used TRBV1-TRBV30 forward primers with a C-beta reverse primer, around 10 cycles each. TCRdb reanalysed the multiplex PCR reads using MiXCR and keeps one entry per CDR3 protein. The sample carries 300,000 to 400,000 distinct CDR3 sequences, about 62% recorded once. For this clonotype: Compared with germline, one end of the junction differs, possibly owing to a read error.

Per the germline V gene, CDR1 is SGHAT and CDR2 is FQNNGV. The CDR3 spans 16 residues. Blood RNA originated from unsorted whole blood, with germline DNA additionally extracted. Chronic HBV infection, untreated so far, was present in the patients. Collected before surgery were 3 to 4.5 milliliters of peripheral blood. The gene calls are TRBV11-2 and TRBJ2-1; TRBD2 agrees at 9 bases. What was sequenced was peripheral blood. This TCR derives from a man aged 35-49 years with primary liver carcinoma and hepatitis B virus infection. This CDR3 reads CVSRLNSGSGRCGQFF. For the CDR3, the DNA is TGTGTCAGCAGATTAAATAGCGGGAGCGGACGGTGTGGGCAGTTCTTC.